This record looks at one T cell receptor beta chain sequence and its context. The data stem from a study of ipilimumab plus nivolumab after autologous stem cell transplantation. Study information: The DLBCL group included primary refractory and relapsed cases.

TCRdb's table, derived via immunoSEQ multiplex PCR, lists solely in-frame clones and lacks some. The sample lists 20,000 to 25,000 clones; about three quarters were seen once. Starting 14 to 28 days after autologous transplant, ipilimumab 1 mg/kg was given. The junction had 8 bases not matched to a gene; V was cut back by 4 bases and J by 4 bases. The CDR3 runs 15 residues. CDR1 SGHVS and CDR2 FNYEAQ come from the germline V gene. The TCR sequence derives from a male donor with diffuse large B-cell lymphoma. This chain joins TRBV7-6 and TRBJ2-7; the match to TRBD1 covers 9 bases. Sequencing was performed on PBMCs, taken in a trial of ipilimumab plus nivolumab as post-transplant consolidation. CDR3 loop: CASSSHVQGAYEQYF. As DNA, the CDR3 is TGTGCCAGCAGCTCACATGTACAGGGGGCGTACGAGCAGTACTTC.